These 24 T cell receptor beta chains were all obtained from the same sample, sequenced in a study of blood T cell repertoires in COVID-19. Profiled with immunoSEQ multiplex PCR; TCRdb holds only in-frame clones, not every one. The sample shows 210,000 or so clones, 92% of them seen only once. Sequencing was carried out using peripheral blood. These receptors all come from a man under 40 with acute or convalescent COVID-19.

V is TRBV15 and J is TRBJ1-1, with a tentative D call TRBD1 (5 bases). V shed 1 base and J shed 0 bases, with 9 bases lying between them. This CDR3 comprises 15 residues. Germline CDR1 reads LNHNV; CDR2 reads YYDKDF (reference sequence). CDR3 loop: CATSRGGELNTEAFF. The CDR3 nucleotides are TGTGCCACCAGCAGAGGGGGGGAATTGAACACTGAAGCTTTCTTT.

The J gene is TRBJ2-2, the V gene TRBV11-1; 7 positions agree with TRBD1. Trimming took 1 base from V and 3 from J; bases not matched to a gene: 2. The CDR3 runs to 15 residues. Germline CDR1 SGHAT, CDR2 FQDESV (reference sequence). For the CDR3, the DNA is TGTGCCAGCAGCTTAGGGCAGGGGGACACCGGGGAGCTGTTTTTT. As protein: CASSLGQGDTGELFF.

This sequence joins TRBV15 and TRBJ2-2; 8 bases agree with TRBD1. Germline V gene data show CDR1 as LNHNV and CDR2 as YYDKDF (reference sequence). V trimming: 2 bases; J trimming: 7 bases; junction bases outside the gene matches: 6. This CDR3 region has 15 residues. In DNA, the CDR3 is TGTGCCACCAGCAGATTGCAGGGGGCAGGCGGGGAGCTGTTTTTT. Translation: CATSRLQGAGGELFF.

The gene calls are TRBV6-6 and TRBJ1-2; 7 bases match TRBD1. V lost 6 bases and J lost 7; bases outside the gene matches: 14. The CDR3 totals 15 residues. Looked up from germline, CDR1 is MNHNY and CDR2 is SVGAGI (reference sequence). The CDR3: CASSRIKEGAGGYTF. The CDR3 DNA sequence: TGTGCCAGCAGCAGAATAAAGGAGGGGGCGGGTGGCTACACCTTC.

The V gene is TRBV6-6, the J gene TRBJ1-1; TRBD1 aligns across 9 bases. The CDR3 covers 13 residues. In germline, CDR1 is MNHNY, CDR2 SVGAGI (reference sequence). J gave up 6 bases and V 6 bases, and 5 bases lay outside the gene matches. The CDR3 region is CASRQGAQPEAFF. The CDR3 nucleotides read TGTGCCAGCAGACAGGGGGCACAGCCTGAAGCTTTCTTT.

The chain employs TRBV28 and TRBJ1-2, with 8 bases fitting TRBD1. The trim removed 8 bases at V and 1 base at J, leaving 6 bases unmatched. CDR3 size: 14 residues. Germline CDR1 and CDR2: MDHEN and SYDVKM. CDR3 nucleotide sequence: TGTGCCAGCGGCCAGGGGGCGGGTAACTATGGCTACACCTTC. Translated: CASGQGAGNYGYTF.

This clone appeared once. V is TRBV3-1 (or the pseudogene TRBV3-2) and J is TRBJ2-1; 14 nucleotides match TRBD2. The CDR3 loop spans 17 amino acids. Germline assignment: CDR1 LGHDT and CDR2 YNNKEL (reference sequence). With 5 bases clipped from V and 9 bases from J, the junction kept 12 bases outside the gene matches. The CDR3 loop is CASSGIPGLAGEGEQFF. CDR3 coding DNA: TGTGCCAGCAGCGGAATCCCGGGACTAGCGGGAGAGGGTGAGCAGTTCTTC.

This chain's CDR3 is CASSVGQQETQYF. CDR3 nucleotides: TGTGCCAGCAGCGTGGGACAGCAAGAGACCCAGTACTTC. This chain connects TRBV7-8 to TRBJ2-5; TRBD1 aligns across 7 bases. CDR1 and CDR2 (germline): SGHVS, FQNEAQ. With 5 bases clipped from V and 2 bases from J, the junction kept 2 bases outside the gene matches. The CDR3 consists of 13 residues.

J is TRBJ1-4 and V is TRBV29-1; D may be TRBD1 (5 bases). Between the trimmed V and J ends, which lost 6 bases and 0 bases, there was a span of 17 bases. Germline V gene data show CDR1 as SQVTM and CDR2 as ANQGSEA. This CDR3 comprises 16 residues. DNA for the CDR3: TGCAGCGTGGCCCAGGGCTCGGCGTCAACTAATGAAAAACTGTTTTTT. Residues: CSVAQGSASTNEKLFF.

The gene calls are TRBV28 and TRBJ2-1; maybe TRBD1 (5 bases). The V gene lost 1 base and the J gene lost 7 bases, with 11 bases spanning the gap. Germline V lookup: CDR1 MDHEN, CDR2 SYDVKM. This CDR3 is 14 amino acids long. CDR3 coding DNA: TGTGCCAGCAGTTTATCGGGCAGGGTGAATGAGCAGTTCTTC. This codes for CASSLSGRVNEQFF.

CDR3 protein: CASSQAVGTSGTYEQYF. CDR3 in DNA: TGTGCCAGCAGCCAAGCCGTAGGGACTAGCGGGACCTACGAGCAGTACTTC. The V gene is TRBV4-2, the J gene TRBJ2-7, with TRBD2 identical over 13 bases. The CDR3 has 17 residues. V was pared by 1 base and J by 2 bases, with 5 bases of the junction left unmatched. CDR1 and CDR2 (germline): LGHNA, YNFKEQ.

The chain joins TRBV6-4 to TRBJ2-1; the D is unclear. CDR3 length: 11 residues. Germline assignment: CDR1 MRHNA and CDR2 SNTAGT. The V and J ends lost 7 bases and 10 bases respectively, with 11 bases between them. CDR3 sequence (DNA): TGTGCCAGCACCCAAATCCCAGAGCAGTTCTTC. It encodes CASTQIPEQFF.

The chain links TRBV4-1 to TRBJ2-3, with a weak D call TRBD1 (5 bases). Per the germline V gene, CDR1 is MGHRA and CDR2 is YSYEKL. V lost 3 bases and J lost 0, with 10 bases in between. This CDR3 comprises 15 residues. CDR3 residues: CASSHGHTSTDTQYF. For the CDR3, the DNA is TGCGCCAGCAGCCATGGACACACTAGCACAGATACGCAGTATTTT.

CDR3 region: CSVVSWDRGDEQYF. The CDR3 coding sequence is TGCAGCGTTGTCAGTTGGGACAGGGGCGACGAGCAGTACTTC. This sequence joins TRBV29-1 and TRBJ2-7; TRBD1 agrees at 10 bases. The CDR3 runs 14 residues. Germline lookup yields CDR1 SQVTM and CDR2 ANQGSEA. V gave up 4 bases and J gave up 5 bases; unmatched junction bases: 8.

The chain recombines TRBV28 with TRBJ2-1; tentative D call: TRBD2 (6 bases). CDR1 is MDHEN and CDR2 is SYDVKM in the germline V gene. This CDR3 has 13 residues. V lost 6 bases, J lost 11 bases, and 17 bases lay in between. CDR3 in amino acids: CASRTPSGLKQFF. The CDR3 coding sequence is TGTGCCAGCAGAACCCCTTCCGGACTAAAGCAGTTCTTC.

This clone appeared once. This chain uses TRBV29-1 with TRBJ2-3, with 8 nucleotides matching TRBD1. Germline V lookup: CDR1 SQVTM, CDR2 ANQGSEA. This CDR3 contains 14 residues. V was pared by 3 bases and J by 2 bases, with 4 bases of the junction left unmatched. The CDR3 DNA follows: TGCAGCGTTGACCGACAGGGGATCACAGATACGCAGTATTTT. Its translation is CSVDRQGITDTQYF.

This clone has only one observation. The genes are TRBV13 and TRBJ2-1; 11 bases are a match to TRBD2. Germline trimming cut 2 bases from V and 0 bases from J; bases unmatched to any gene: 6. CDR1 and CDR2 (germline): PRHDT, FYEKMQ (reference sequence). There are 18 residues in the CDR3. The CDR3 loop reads CASSLRASGRTSYNEQFF. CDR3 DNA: TGTGCCAGCAGCTTAAGGGCTAGCGGGAGGACCTCCTACAATGAGCAGTTCTTC.

Here the CDR3 DNA reads TGTGCCTGGAGCGCAGAAGTGGCCAGCAATCAGCCCCAGCATTTT. Its protein product is CAWSAEVASNQPQHF. The rearrangement links TRBV30 to TRBJ1-5; D is unclear. V was trimmed by 3 bases and J by 1 base, leaving 13 bases between them. The CDR3 is 15 residues long. The germline CDR1 and CDR2 sequences are GTSNPN and SVGIG (reference sequence).

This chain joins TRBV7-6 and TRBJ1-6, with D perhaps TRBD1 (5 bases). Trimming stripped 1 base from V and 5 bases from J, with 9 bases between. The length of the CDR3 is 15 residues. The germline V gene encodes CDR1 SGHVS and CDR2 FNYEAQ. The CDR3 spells CASSLGTPDNSPLHF. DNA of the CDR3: TGTGCCAGCAGCTTAGGGACACCTGATAATTCACCCCTCCACTTT.

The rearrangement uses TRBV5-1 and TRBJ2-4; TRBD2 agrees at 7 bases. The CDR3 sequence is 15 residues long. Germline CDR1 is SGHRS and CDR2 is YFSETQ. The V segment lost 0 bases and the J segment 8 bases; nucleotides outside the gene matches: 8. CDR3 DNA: TGCGCCAGCAGCTTGGGAGCGGGGATGGTGGACATTCAGTACTTC. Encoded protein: CASSLGAGMVDIQYF.

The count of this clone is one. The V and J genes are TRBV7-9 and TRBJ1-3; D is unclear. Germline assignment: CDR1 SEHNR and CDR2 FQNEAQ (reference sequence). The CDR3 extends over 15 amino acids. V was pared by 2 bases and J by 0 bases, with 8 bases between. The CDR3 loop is CASSLIPGSGNTIYF. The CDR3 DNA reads TGTGCCAGCAGCTTAATTCCCGGCTCTGGAAACACCATATATTTT.

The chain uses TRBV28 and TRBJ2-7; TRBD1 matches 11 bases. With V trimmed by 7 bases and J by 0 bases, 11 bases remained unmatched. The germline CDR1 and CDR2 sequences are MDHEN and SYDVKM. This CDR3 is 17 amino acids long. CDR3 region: CASNSPGGTGGSYEQYF. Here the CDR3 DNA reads TGTGCCAGCAATTCCCCCGGAGGGACAGGGGGCTCCTACGAGCAGTACTTC.

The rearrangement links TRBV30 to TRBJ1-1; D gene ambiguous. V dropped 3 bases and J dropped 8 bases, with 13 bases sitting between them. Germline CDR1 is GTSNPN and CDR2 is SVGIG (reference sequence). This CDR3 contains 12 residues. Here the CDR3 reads CAWRGISTEAFF. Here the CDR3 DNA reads TGTGCCTGGAGGGGCATCTCGACAGAAGCTTTCTTT. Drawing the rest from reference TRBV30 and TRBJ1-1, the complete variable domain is SQTIHQWPATLVQPVGSPLSLECTVEGTSNPNLYWYRQAAGRGLQLLFYSVGIGQISSEVPQNLSASRPQDRQFILSSKKLLLSDSGFYLCAWRGISTEAFFGQGTRLTVV.

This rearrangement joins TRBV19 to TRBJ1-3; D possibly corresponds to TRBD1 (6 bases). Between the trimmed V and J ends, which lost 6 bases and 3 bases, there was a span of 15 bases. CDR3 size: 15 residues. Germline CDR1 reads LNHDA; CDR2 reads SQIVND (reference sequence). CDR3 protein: CASRIDRSIGNTIYF. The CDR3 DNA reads TGTGCCAGTAGGATCGACAGGTCTATTGGAAACACCATATATTTT.